This TCR beta chain was retrieved from a study of cytomegalovirus exposure and HLA in healthy donors. Across the study: The platform used for the 110 or so validation repertoires matched that of the 650 to 750 first-cohort repertoires, a later analysis reported.

The CDR3 is made up of 13 amino acids. The germline V and J ends were trimmed by 5 bases and 15 bases, with 20 bases remaining between them. The germline V gene has CDR1 SSHAT and CDR2 FNYEAQ (reference sequence). This clone was counted a few times. Its antigen is still unknown. Study outcomes and limitations: The study listed roughly 160 cytomegalovirus-associated TCR beta chains. Reportedly, diagnosis of cytomegalovirus status by the classifier showed high specificity and sensitivity. Subsequent analysis found a tendency for first-cohort TCR clusters to co-occur within the 120 or so validation repertoires.

Profiling relied on immunoSEQ multiplex PCR, and the TCRdb table lists in-frame clones only, not all of them. The sample lists some 130,000 clones, 86% occurring once. The clonotype comes from a man aged 18-30 years in good health and CMV-seronegative. The genes are TRBV7-7 and TRBJ2-1; the D gene is possibly TRBD2 (7 bases). What was sequenced was PBMCs. CDR3 bases: TGTGCCAGCAGCGGGGAGGGGGGGGAGAGGATGTTCTTC. Translated, it gives CASSGEGGERMFF.